What follows are 9 T cell receptor beta chains derived from one specimen sequenced in a study of human T cells and chemical hapten exposure. In TCRdb, the 5' RACE reads were re-called with MiXCR into one record per CDR3 protein. The repertoire holds approximately 81,000 distinct CDR3 sequences, with approximately 7.7% as singletons. RNA extraction used unfractionated whole blood as the source of total RNA. The receptors here all came from a male donor in good health.

The rearrangement uses TRBV24-1 and TRBJ2-2, with D unresolved. CDR1 is KGHDR, CDR2 SFDVKD, per germline. The CDR3 has 13 amino acids. V shed 5 bases and J shed 1 base, with 4 bases lying between them. Here the CDR3 DNA reads TGTGCCACCAGTGGGGTGAACACCGGGGAGCTGTTTTTT. Residues: CATSGVNTGELFF.

The chain links TRBV7-2 to TRBJ2-5, with 7 bases identical to TRBD1. Trimming cost V 5 bases and J 1 base; bases outside gene matches: 4. The CDR3 spans 14 residues. Germline V gene sequence: CDR1 SGHTA, CDR2 FQGNSA. The CDR3 reads CASSQSGGQETQYF. The CDR3 coding sequence is TGTGCCAGCAGCCAATCAGGGGGCCAAGAGACCCAGTACTTC. Full variable domain (remainder filled in from reference TRBV7-2 and TRBJ2-5): GAGVSQSPSNKVTEKGKDVELRCDPISGHTALYWYRQSLGQGLEFLIYFQGNSAPDKSGLPSDRFSAERTGGSVSTLTIQRTQQEDSAVYLCASSQSGGQETQYFGPGTRLLVL.

The CDR3 sequence: CASSSTSSGANVLTF. DNA of the CDR3: TGTGCCAGCAGCTCAACTAGCTCTGGGGCCAACGTCCTGACTTTC. The rearrangement uses TRBV5-5 and TRBJ2-6; a possible D gene is TRBD2 (5 bases). The length of the CDR3 is 15 residues. V dropped 3 bases and J dropped 0 bases, with 7 bases sitting between them. Germline V CDR1 and CDR2: SGHKS, YYEKEE (reference sequence).

This clonotype was counted ten times or more. The chain links TRBV20-1 to TRBJ1-1, with D possibly TRBD1 on 6 matching bases. Germline assignment: CDR1 DFQATT and CDR2 SNEGSKA (reference sequence). The CDR3 runs 15 residues. V was cut by 2 bases and J by 2 bases, with 15 bases left in between. DNA for the CDR3: TGCAGTGCTAGACGATACCGACAGGAAAACACTGAAGCTTTCTTT. Translated: CSARRYRQENTEAFF.

In its sample, this clonotype was seen a few times. V gene TRBV7-9 combines with J gene TRBJ2-1; 12 nucleotides agree with TRBD2. The CDR3 loop spans 19 amino acids. The germline CDR1 and CDR2 sequences are SEHNR and FQNEAQ (reference sequence). The V segment lost 6 bases and the J segment 0 bases; nucleotides outside the gene matches: 12. In DNA, the CDR3 is TGTGCCAGCAGGAAACCGGGACTAGCGGGTTTAAGCTCCTACAATGAGCAGTTCTTC. It codes for CASRKPGLAGLSSYNEQFF.

V usage is TRBV5-5 and J usage is TRBJ1-2; 7 nucleotides line up with TRBD1. This CDR3 comprises 13 residues. With 4 bases clipped from V and 3 bases from J, the junction kept 3 bases outside the gene matches. Per germline, CDR1 SGHKS and CDR2 YYEKEE (reference sequence). CDR3 nucleotide sequence: TGTGCCAGCAGCCGAGGGACAGACTATGGCTACACCTTC. It encodes CASSRGTDYGYTF. The complete variable domain, with remaining parts taken from reference TRBV5-5 and TRBJ1-2, reads DAGVTQSPTHLIKTRGQQVTLRCSPISGHKSVSWYQQVLGQGPQFIFQYYEKEERGRGNFPDRFSARQFPNYSSELNVNALLLGDSALYLCASSRGTDYGYTFGSGTRLTVV.

This clonotype was observed a handful of times. The chain is built from TRBV6-1 and TRBJ2-5; 12 positions match TRBD1. Germline V gives CDR1 MNHNS, CDR2 SASEGT. The trim removed 7 bases at V and 4 bases at J, leaving 4 bases unmatched. The CDR3 totals 14 residues. This chain's CDR3 is CASTRDRGRETQYF. The CDR3 nucleotides read TGTGCCAGCACCCGGGACAGGGGGCGAGAGACCCAGTACTTC.

This clonotype has only a few counts. This chain links TRBV2 with TRBJ1-2; 9 nucleotides align to TRBD1. Losses at the gene ends were 8 bases for V and 4 bases for J; bases not matched to a gene: 8. CDR3 length: 14 amino acids. The germline V gene has CDR1 SNHLY and CDR2 FYNNEI. The CDR3 bases are TGTGCCAGCGGGGAGACAGGGGGACCCTATGGCTACACCTTC. Protein product: CASGETGGPYGYTF.

V and J are TRBV6-1 and TRBJ2-7; the match to TRBD2 covers 10 bases. The CDR3 runs 14 residues. Trimming removed 2 bases from V and 4 bases from J; junction bases left unmatched: 2. CDR1 MNHNS and CDR2 SASEGT come from the germline V gene. CDR3 nucleotides: TGTGCCAGCAGTGAACCAGCGGGGGGGTACGAGCAGTACTTC. This sequence encodes CASSEPAGGYEQYF.